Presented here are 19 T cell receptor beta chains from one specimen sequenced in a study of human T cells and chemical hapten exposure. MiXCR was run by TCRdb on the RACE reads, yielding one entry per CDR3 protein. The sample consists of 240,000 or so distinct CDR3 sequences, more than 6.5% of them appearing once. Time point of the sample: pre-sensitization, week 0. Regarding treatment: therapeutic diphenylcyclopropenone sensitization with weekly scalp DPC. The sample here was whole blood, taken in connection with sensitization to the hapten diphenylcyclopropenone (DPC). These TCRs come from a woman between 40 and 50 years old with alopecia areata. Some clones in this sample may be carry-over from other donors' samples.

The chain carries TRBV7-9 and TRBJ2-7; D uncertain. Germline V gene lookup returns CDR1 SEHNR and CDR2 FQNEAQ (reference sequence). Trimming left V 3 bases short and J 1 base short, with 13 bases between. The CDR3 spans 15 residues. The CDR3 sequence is CASSLGRSLSYEQYF. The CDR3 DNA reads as TGTGCCAGCAGCTTGGGCAGGTCTCTGTCCTACGAGCAGTACTTC. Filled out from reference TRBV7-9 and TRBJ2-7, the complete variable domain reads DTGVSQNPRHKITKRGQNVTFRCDPISEHNRLYWYRQTLGQGPEFLTYFQNEAQLEKSRLLSDRFSAERPKGSFSTLEIQRTEQGDSAMYLCASSLGRSLSYEQYFGPGTRLTVT.

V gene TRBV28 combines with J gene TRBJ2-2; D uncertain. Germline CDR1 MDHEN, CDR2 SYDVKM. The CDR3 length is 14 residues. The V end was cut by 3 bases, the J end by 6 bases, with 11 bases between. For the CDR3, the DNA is TGTGCCAGCAGTTTCCCTAGAGTATCCGGGGAGCTGTTTTTT. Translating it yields CASSFPRVSGELFF.

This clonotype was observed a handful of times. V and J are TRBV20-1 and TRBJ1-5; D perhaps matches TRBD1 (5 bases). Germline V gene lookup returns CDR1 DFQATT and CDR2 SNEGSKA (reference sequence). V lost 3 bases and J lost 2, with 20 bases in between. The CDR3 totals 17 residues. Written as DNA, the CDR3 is TGCAGTGCTAGTATCCCGGGGGGACCCAGGGGCAATCAGCCCCAGCATTTT. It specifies CSASIPGGPRGNQPQHF.

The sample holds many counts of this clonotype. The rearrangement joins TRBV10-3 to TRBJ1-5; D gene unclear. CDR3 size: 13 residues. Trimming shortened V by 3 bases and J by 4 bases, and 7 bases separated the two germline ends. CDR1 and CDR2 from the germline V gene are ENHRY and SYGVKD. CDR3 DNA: TGTGCCATCAGTGATGGTACTAATCAGCCCCAGCATTTT. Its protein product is CAISDGTNQPQHF.

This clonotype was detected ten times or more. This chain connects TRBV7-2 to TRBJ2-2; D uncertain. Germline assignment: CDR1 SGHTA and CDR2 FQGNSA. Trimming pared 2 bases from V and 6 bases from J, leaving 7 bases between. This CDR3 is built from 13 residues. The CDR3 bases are TGTGCCAGCAGCTTATTAGGTCCCGGGGAGCTGTTTTTT. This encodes CASSLLGPGELFF. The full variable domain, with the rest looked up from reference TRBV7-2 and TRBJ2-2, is GAGVSQSPSNKVTEKGKDVELRCDPISGHTALYWYRQSLGQGLEFLIYFQGNSAPDKSGLPSDRFSAERTGGSVSTLTIQRTQQEDSAVYLCASSLLGPGELFFGEGSRLTVL.

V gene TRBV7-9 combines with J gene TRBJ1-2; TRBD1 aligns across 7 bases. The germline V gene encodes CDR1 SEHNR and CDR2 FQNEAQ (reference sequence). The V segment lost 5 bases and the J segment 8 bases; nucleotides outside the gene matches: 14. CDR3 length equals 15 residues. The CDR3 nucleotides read TGTGCCAGCAGCCCCGGGACAGTAAGTTCTCACGGCTACACCTTC. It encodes CASSPGTVSSHGYTF.

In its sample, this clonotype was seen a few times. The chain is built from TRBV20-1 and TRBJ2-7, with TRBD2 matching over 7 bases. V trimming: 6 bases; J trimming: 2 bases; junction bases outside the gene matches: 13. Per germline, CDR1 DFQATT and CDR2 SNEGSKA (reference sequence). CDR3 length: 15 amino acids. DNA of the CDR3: TGCAGTGCCCGACTGGCTAGCGGAAGCACCTACGAGCAGTACTTC. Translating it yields CSARLASGSTYEQYF.

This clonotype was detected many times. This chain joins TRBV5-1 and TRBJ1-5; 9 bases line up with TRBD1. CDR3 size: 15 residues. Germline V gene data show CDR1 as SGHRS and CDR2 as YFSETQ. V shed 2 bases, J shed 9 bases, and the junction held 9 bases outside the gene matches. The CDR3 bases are TGCGCCAGCAGCTTTCGGGGACAGGGACAATCGCCCCAGCATTTT. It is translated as CASSFRGQGQSPQHF.

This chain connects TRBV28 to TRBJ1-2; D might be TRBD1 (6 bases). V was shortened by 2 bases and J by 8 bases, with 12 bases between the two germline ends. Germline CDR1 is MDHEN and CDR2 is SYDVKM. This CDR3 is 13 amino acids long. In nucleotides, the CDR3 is TGTGCCAGCAGTTTACGGGGGGCAAAGGGCTACACCTTC. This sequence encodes CASSLRGAKGYTF.

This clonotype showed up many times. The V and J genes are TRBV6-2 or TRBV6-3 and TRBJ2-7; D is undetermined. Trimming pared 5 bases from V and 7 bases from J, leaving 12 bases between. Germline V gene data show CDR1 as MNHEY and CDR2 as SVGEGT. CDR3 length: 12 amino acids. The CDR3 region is CASSPLRGEQYF. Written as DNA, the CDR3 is TGTGCCAGCAGTCCCCTTCGCGGAGAGCAGTACTTC.

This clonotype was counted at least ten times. The DNA for the CDR3 is TGCAGCATATGGGAGCGGGAGCACACCGGGGAGCTGTTTTTT. Translating it yields CSIWEREHTGELFF. The chain combines TRBV29-1 with TRBJ2-2; 8 bases align to TRBD2. Losses at the gene ends were 8 bases for V and 3 bases for J; bases not matched to a gene: 8. CDR3 length: 14 residues. The V gene's germline CDR1 is SQVTM and CDR2 ANQGSEA.

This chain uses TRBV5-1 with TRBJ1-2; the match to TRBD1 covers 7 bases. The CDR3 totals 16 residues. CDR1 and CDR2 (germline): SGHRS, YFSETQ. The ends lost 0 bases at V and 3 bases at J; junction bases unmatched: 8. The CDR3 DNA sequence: TGCGCCAGCAGCTTGGGGGACAGTAGAGGCTACTATGGCTACACCTTC. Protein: CASSLGDSRGYYGYTF.

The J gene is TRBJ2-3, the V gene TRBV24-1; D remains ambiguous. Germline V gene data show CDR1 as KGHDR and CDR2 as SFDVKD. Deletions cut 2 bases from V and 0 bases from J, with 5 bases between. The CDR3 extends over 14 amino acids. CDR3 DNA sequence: TGTGCCACCAGTGATTCTCCTAGCACAGATACGCAGTATTTT. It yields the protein CATSDSPSTDTQYF.

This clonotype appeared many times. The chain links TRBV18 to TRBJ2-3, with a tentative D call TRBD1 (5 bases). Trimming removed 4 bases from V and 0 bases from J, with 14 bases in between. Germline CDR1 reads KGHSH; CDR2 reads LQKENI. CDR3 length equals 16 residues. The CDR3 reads CASSLGQRSSTDTQYF. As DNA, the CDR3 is TGTGCCAGCTCACTCGGACAACGGTCTAGCACAGATACGCAGTATTTT.

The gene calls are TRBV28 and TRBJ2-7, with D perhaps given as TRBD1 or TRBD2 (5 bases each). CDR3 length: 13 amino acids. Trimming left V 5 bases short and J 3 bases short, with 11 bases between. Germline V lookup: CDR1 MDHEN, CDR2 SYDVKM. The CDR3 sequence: CASSPGALYEQYF. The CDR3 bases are TGTGCCAGCAGTCCCGGGGCCCTCTACGAGCAGTACTTC.

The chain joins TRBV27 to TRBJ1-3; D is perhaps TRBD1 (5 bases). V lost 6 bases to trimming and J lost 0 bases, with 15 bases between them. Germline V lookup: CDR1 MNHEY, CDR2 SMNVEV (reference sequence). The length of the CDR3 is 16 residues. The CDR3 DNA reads TGTGCCAGCAGCTTTTCGGGGACGGCCTCTGGAAACACCATATATTTT. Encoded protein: CASSFSGTASGNTIYF.

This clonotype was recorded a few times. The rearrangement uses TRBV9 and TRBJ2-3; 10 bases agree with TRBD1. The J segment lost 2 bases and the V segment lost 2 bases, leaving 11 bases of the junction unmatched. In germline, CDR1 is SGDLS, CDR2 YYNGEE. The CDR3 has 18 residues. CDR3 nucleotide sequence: TGTGCCAGCAGCGTTGGAGCGGGACAGGGGTCCTACACAGATACGCAGTATTTT. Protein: CASSVGAGQGSYTDTQYF.

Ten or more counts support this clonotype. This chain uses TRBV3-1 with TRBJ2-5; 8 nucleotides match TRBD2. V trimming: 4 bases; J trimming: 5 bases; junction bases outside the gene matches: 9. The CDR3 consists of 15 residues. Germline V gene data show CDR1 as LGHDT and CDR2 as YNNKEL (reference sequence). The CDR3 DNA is TGTGCCAGCAGCCCGTCGAGCGGGGGAATTGAGACCCAGTACTTC. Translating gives CASSPSSGGIETQYF.

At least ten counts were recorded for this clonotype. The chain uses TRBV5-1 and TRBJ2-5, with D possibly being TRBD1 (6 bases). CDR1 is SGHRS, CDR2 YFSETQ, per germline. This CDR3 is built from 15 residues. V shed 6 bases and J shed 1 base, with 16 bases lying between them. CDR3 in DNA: TGCGCCAGCAACGAAATCAGGGGAAGCCAAGAGACCCAGTACTTC. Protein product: CASNEIRGSQETQYF.